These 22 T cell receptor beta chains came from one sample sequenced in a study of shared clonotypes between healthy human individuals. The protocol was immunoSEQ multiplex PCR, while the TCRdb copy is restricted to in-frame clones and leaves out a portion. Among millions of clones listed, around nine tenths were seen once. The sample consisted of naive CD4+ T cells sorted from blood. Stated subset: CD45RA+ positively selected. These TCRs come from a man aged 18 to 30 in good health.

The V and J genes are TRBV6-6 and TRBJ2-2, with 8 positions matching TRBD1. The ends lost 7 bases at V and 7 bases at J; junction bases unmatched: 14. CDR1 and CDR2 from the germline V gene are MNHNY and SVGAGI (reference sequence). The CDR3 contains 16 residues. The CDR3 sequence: CASNIGTGPRRGELFF. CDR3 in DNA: TGTGCCAGCAACATCGGGACAGGACCACGTCGCGGGGAGCTGTTTTTT.

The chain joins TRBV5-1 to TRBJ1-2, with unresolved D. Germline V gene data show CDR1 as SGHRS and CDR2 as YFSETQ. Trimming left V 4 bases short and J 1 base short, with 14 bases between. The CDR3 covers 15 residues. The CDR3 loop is CASSPGNRGNYGYTF. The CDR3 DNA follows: TGCGCCAGCAGCCCTGGGAACCGCGGTAACTATGGCTACACCTTC.

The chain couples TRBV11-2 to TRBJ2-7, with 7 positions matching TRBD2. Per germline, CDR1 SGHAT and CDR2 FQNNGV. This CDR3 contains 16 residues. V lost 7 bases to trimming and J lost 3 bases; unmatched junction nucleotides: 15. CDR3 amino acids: CASTQPGEGGNYEQYF. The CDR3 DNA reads TGTGCCAGCACCCAGCCCGGGGAGGGAGGGAACTACGAGCAGTACTTC.

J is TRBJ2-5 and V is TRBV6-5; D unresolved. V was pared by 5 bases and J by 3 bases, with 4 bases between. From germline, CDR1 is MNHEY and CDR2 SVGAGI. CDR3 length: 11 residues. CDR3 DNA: TGTGCCAGCAGTGATGAAGAGACCCAGTACTTC. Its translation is CASSDEETQYF.

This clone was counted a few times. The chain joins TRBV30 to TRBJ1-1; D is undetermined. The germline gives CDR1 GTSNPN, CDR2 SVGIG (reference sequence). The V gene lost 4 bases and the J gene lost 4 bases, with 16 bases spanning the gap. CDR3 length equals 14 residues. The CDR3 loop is CAWTPRGGGTEAFF. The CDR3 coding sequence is TGTGCCTGGACCCCCCGAGGAGGTGGCACTGAAGCTTTCTTT.

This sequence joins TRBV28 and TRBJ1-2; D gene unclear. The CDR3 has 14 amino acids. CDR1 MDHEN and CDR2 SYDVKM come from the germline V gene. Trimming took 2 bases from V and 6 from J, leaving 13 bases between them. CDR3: CASSLTGLLNGYTF. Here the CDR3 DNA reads TGTGCCAGCAGTTTAACCGGGCTCTTGAATGGCTACACCTTC.

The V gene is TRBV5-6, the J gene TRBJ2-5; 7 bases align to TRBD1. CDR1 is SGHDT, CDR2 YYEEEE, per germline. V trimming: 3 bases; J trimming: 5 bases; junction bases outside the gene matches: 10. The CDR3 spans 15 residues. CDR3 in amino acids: CASSWRQGVGETQYF. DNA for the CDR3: TGTGCCAGCAGCTGGCGACAGGGAGTCGGGGAGACCCAGTACTTC.

As DNA, the CDR3 is TGCAGCGTAGCGTCTGGGACTTCCTACGAGCAGTACTTC. Its protein is CSVASGTSYEQYF. The chain carries TRBV29-1 and TRBJ2-7; TRBD2 is a possible D gene (6 bases). Trimming took 6 bases from V and 1 from J, leaving 13 bases between them. This CDR3 spans 13 amino acids. Germline V gene lookup returns CDR1 SQVTM and CDR2 ANQGSEA.

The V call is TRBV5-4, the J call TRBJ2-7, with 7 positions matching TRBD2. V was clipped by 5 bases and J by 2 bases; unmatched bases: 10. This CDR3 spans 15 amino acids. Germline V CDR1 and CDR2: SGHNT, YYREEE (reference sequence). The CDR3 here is CASRPGLDEAYEQYF. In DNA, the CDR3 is TGTGCCAGCAGACCCGGACTAGATGAGGCCTACGAGCAGTACTTC.

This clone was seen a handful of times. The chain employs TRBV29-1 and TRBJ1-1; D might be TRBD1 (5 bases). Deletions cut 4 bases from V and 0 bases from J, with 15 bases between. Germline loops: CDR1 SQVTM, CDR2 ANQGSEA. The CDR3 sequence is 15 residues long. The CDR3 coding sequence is TGCAGCGTTGCCTACACCGGGACGGTGAACACTGAAGCTTTCTTT. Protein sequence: CSVAYTGTVNTEAFF.

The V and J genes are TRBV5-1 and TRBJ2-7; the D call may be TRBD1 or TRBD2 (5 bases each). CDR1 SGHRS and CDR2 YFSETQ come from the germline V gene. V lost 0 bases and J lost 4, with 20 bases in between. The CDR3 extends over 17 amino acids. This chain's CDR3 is CASSLAAGGPRAYEQYF. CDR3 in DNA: TGCGCCAGCAGCTTGGCGGCTGGGGGACCAAGGGCTTACGAGCAGTACTTC.

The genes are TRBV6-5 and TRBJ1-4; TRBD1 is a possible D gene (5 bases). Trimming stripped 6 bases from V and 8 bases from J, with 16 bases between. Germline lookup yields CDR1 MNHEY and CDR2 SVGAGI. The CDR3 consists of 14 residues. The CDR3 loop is CASRIAGVREKLFF. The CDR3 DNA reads TGTGCCAGCAGAATAGCGGGGGTCCGGGAAAAACTGTTTTTT.

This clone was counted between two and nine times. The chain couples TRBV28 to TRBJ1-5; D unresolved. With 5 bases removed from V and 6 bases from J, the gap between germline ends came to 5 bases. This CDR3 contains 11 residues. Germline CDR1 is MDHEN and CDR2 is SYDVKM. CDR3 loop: CASSRVQPQHF. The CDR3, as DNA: TGTGCCAGCAGTCGAGTTCAGCCCCAGCATTTT.

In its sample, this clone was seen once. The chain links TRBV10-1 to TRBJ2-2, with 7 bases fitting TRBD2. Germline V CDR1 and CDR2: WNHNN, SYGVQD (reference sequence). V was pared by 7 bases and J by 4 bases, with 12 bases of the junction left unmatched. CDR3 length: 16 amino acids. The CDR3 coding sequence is TGCGCCAGCACTCCCTGGGGGGGAGCAACCACCGGGGAGCTGTTTTTT. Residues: CASTPWGGATTGELFF.

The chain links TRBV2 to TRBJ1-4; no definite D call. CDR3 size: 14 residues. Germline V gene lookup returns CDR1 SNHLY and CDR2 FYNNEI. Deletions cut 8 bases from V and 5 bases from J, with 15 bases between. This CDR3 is CASERSGGNEKLFF. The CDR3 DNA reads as TGTGCCAGCGAGAGGTCAGGTGGAAATGAAAAACTGTTTTTT.

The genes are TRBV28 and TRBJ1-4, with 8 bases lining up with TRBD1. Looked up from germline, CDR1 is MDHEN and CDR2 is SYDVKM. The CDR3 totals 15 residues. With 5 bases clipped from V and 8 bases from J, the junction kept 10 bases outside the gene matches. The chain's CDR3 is CASSGADRVGEKLFF. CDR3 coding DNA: TGTGCCAGCAGTGGAGCGGACAGGGTAGGCGAAAAACTGTTTTTT.

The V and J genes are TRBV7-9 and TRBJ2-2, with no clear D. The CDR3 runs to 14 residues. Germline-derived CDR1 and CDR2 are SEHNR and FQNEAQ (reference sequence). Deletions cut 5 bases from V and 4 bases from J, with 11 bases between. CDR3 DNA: TGTGCCAGCAGCCTTACCCAGTCCACCGGGGAGCTGTTTTTT. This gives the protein CASSLTQSTGELFF. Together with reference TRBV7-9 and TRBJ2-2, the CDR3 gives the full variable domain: DTGVSQNPRHKITKRGQNVTFRCDPISEHNRLYWYRQTLGQGPEFLTYFQNEAQLEKSRLLSDRFSAERPKGSFSTLEIQRTEQGDSAMYLCASSLTQSTGELFFGEGSRLTVL.

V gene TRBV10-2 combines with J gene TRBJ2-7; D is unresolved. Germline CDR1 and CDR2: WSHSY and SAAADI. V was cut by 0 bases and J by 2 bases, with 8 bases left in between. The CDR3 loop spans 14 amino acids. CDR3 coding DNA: TGCGCCAGCAGTGAGTCGTTGATCCCCTACGAGCAGTACTTC. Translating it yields CASSESLIPYEQYF.

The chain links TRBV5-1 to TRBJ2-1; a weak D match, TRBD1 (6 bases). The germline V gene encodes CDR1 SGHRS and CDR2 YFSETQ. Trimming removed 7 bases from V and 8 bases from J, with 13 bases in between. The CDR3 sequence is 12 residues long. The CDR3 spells CASRGPGDEQFF. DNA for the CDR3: TGCGCCAGCCGGGGACCAGGGGATGAGCAGTTCTTC.

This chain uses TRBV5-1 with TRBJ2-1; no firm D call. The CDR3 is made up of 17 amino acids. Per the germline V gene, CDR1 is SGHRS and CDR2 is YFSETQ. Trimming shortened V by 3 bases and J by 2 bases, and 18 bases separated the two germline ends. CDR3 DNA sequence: TGCGCCAGCAGCTGGAAACCGACGGCTCTCACCTACAATGAGCAGTTCTTC. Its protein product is CASSWKPTALTYNEQFF.

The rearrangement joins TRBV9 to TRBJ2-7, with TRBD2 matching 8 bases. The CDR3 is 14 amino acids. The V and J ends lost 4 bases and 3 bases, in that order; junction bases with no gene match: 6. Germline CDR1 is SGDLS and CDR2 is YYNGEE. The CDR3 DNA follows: TGTGCCAGCAGCACTTCCACTAGCGGCTACGAGCAGTACTTC. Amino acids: CASSTSTSGYEQYF.

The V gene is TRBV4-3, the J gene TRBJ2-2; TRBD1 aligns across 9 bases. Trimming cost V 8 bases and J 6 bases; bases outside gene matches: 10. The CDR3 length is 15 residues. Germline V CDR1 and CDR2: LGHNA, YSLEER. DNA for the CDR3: TGCGCCAGCGGACGCGGACAGGGGACGTCCGGGGAGCTGTTTTTT. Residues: CASGRGQGTSGELFF.